The 18 T cell receptor beta chains below come from one sample, sequenced in a study of T cell repertoires in cytomegalovirus infection. TCRdb called the reads again in MiXCR, with one record for every CDR3 protein. The table has around 200,000 distinct CDR3 sequences, around two fifths seen once; the top ten hold 59%. The antigens of these receptors remain unknown. Sequenced here: CD8+ T cells from cultured PBMCs, sampled from culture after CMV antigen stimulation. These receptors were collected from a human donor in good health (CMV status not recorded). Some clones in this sample may be carry-over from other donors' samples.

This clonotype was observed many times. The chain's CDR3 is CSVEVTAQETQYF. CDR3 DNA sequence: TGCAGCGTTGAAGTGACAGCCCAAGAGACCCAGTACTTC. V gene TRBV29-1 combines with J gene TRBJ2-5; D might be TRBD1 (5 bases). The CDR3 is 13 residues long. V lost 1 base and J lost 1, with 7 bases in between. CDR1 SQVTM and CDR2 ANQGSEA come from the germline V gene.

The chain links TRBV23-1 to TRBJ2-6; tentatively, D is TRBD1 (5 bases). TRBV23-1 is identified as an open reading frame with a role that is uncertain. The CDR3 is 16 amino acids. The ends were cut back, 2 bases at V and 4 bases at J, with 12 bases in the middle. The CDR3 DNA is TGCGCCAGCAGTCAAGAAGGGGCGCCAGGGGCCAACGTCCTGACTTTC. Amino acids: CASSQEGAPGANVLTF.

This chain connects TRBV19 to TRBJ2-1, with TRBD2 matching 7 bases. Germline V gene data show CDR1 as LNHDA and CDR2 as SQIVND (reference sequence). V lost 1 base and J lost 7; bases outside the gene matches: 7. The CDR3 runs 15 residues. The DNA for the CDR3 is TGTGCCAGTAGTATAGGGACTAGTACTAGTAATGAGCAGTTCTTC. Amino acids: CASSIGTSTSNEQFF.

The genes are TRBV7-2 and TRBJ2-7; D is perhaps TRBD1 or TRBD2 (5 bases each). Germline assignment: CDR1 SGHTA and CDR2 FQGNSA. The CDR3 extends over 14 amino acids. V was cut by 1 base and J by 3 bases, with 10 bases left in between. CDR3 sequence (DNA): TGTGCCAGCAGCTTAGTGGGTGGGGGCTACGAGCAGTACTTC. It encodes CASSLVGGGYEQYF.

V is TRBV7-4 and J is TRBJ2-7, with 12 bases aligning to TRBD1. V was clipped by 4 bases and J by 2 bases; unmatched bases: 6. Germline CDR1 reads SGHVT; CDR2 reads SQSDAQ. There are 16 residues in the CDR3. CDR3 sequence (DNA): TGTGCCAGCAGCTCGGGACAGGGGGCGAGGGCCTACGAGCAGTACTTC. Its translation: CASSSGQGARAYEQYF.

The chain is built from TRBV20-1 and TRBJ2-3; D gene uncertain. The ends were cut back, 3 bases at V and 5 bases at J, with 18 bases in the middle. CDR1 is DFQATT, CDR2 SNEGSKA, per germline (reference sequence). The CDR3 is made up of 15 amino acids. DNA for the CDR3: TGCAGTGCTAGTGTTAGGTCATTCAAAGGAGATACGCAGTATTTT. Residues: CSASVRSFKGDTQYF.

This chain joins TRBV6-1 and TRBJ1-5; 9 positions match TRBD1. Germline CDR1 MNHNS, CDR2 SASEGT. The CDR3 runs 15 residues. With 6 bases clipped from V and 2 bases from J, the junction kept 5 bases outside the gene matches. Written as DNA, the CDR3 is TGTGCCAGCAGGGACAGACAGGGGGGCAATCAGCCCCAGCATTTT. Protein sequence: CASRDRQGGNQPQHF.

A few counts support this clonotype. This rearrangement joins TRBV7-9 to TRBJ1-2; D ambiguous. The CDR3 has 15 amino acids. Per germline, CDR1 SEHNR and CDR2 FQNEAQ (reference sequence). Trimming stripped 7 bases from V and 9 bases from J, with 24 bases between. The chain's CDR3 is CASILIDRTDGSYTF. The CDR3 bases are TGTGCCAGCATCCTTATAGATCGGACCGACGGGAGCTACACCTTC. Full variable domain (remainder filled in from reference TRBV7-9 and TRBJ1-2): DTGVSQNPRHKITKRGQNVTFRCDPISEHNRLYWYRQTLGQGPEFLTYFQNEAQLEKSRLLSDRFSAERPKGSFSTLEIQRTEQGDSAMYLCASILIDRTDGSYTFGSGTRLTVV.

The V call is TRBV6-5, the J call TRBJ2-5; TRBD1 agrees at 7 bases. Germline CDR1 MNHEY, CDR2 SVGAGI. After removal of 6 bases from V and 4 bases from J, the junction contained 14 bases not matched to a gene. This CDR3 is 16 amino acids long. The CDR3 is CASSLLSQGRGETQYF. The CDR3 nucleotides are TGTGCCAGCAGCCTATTATCACAGGGGAGAGGAGAGACCCAGTACTTC.

This chain connects TRBV27 to TRBJ2-5; D gene ambiguous. Deletions cut 0 bases from V and 5 bases from J, with 7 bases between. CDR3 length: 13 amino acids. Germline V lookup: CDR1 MNHEY, CDR2 SMNVEV (reference sequence). CDR3 nucleotide sequence: TGTGCCAGCAGTTTATCGGATGTGGAGACCCAGTACTTC. Translated, it gives CASSLSDVETQYF.

The chain recombines TRBV4-2 with TRBJ2-1, with TRBD2 identical over 10 bases. Germline V gives CDR1 LGHNA, CDR2 YNFKEQ. Trimming at V came to 1 base and at J to 7 bases, leaving 7 bases not matched to a gene. This CDR3 spans 16 amino acids. In DNA form, the CDR3 reads TGTGCCAGCAGCCAAGCGGCTAGCGGGAGTAATAATGAGCAGTTCTTC. This encodes CASSQAASGSNNEQFF.

The CDR3 DNA reads as TGCGCCAGCAGCCAAGTTGAATTTTCTAGACTAGCTATCCCAGATACGCAGTATTTT. This encodes CASSQVEFSRLAIPDTQYF. This chain uses TRBV4-1 with TRBJ2-3, with 7 bases that match TRBD2. This CDR3 is built from 19 residues. Germline loops: CDR1 MGHRA, CDR2 YSYEKL. Trimming at V came to 1 base and at J to 4 bases, leaving 17 bases not matched to a gene.

This clonotype has a handful of counts. The chain is built from TRBV20-1 and TRBJ2-3, with D perhaps TRBD2 (6 bases). Trimming shortened V by 3 bases and J by 2 bases, and 27 bases separated the two germline ends. Germline V gene sequence: CDR1 DFQATT, CDR2 SNEGSKA (reference sequence). This CDR3 is built from 19 residues. CDR3 bases: TGCAGTGCTAGGGGTGGCATCCGGGACTTTTGGCGAGACACAGATACGCAGTATTTT. Its protein product is CSARGGIRDFWRDTDTQYF.

This rearrangement joins TRBV12-5 to TRBJ1-1; 8 bases align to TRBD1. The CDR3 sequence is 14 residues long. Germline V lookup: CDR1 LGHNT, CDR2 FRNRAP. Trimming removed 5 bases from V and 4 bases from J; junction bases left unmatched: 6. The CDR3 nucleotides are TGTGCTAGTGGTGTAACAGGGGGGCGCACTGAAGCTTTCTTT. Encoded protein: CASGVTGGRTEAFF. The complete variable domain, with remaining parts taken from reference TRBV12-5 and TRBJ1-1, reads DARVTQTPRHKVTEMGQEVTMRCQPILGHNTVFWYRQTMMQGLELLAYFRNRAPLDDSGMPKDRFSAEMPDATLATLKIQPSEPRDSAVYFCASGVTGGRTEAFFGQGTRLTVV.

The chain recombines TRBV6-5 with TRBJ1-3; TRBD1 might be the D (5 bases). From germline, CDR1 is MNHEY and CDR2 SVGAGI. This CDR3 is built from 15 residues. Deletions cut 7 bases from V and 0 bases from J, with 13 bases between. CDR3 amino acids: CASKIQGYSGNTIYF. The CDR3 DNA reads as TGTGCCAGCAAAATTCAGGGTTACTCTGGAAACACCATATATTTT.

The table lists this clonotype with a few counts. This sequence joins TRBV27 and TRBJ1-2; possibly TRBD1 for D (5 bases). Trimming stripped 5 bases from V and 7 bases from J, with 14 bases between. The CDR3 totals 13 residues. Germline assignment: CDR1 MNHEY and CDR2 SMNVEV (reference sequence). The CDR3 loop is CASSDGTPLGYTF. In nucleotides, the CDR3 is TGTGCCAGCAGTGACGGGACTCCGCTTGGCTACACCTTC.

In its sample, this clonotype was seen a few times. The chain carries TRBV12-3 or TRBV12-4 and TRBJ2-3; TRBD2 might be the D (5 bases). CDR3 length: 15 amino acids. With 5 bases removed from V and 6 bases from J, the gap between germline ends came to 18 bases. The DNA of the CDR3 is TGTGCCAGCAGTCTCACCCATCTAGCCCCCGATACGCAGTATTTT. It specifies CASSLTHLAPDTQYF.

This clonotype showed up just a few times. The CDR3 loop is CASSQDKADYYEQYF. In DNA, the CDR3 is TGCGCCAGCAGCCAAGATAAGGCAGATTACTACGAGCAGTACTTC. The chain employs TRBV4-1 and TRBJ2-7; the D is unclear. Germline CDR1 and CDR2: MGHRA and YSYEKL. Trimming cost V 0 bases and J 3 bases, with 12 bases left between them. The CDR3 covers 15 residues.